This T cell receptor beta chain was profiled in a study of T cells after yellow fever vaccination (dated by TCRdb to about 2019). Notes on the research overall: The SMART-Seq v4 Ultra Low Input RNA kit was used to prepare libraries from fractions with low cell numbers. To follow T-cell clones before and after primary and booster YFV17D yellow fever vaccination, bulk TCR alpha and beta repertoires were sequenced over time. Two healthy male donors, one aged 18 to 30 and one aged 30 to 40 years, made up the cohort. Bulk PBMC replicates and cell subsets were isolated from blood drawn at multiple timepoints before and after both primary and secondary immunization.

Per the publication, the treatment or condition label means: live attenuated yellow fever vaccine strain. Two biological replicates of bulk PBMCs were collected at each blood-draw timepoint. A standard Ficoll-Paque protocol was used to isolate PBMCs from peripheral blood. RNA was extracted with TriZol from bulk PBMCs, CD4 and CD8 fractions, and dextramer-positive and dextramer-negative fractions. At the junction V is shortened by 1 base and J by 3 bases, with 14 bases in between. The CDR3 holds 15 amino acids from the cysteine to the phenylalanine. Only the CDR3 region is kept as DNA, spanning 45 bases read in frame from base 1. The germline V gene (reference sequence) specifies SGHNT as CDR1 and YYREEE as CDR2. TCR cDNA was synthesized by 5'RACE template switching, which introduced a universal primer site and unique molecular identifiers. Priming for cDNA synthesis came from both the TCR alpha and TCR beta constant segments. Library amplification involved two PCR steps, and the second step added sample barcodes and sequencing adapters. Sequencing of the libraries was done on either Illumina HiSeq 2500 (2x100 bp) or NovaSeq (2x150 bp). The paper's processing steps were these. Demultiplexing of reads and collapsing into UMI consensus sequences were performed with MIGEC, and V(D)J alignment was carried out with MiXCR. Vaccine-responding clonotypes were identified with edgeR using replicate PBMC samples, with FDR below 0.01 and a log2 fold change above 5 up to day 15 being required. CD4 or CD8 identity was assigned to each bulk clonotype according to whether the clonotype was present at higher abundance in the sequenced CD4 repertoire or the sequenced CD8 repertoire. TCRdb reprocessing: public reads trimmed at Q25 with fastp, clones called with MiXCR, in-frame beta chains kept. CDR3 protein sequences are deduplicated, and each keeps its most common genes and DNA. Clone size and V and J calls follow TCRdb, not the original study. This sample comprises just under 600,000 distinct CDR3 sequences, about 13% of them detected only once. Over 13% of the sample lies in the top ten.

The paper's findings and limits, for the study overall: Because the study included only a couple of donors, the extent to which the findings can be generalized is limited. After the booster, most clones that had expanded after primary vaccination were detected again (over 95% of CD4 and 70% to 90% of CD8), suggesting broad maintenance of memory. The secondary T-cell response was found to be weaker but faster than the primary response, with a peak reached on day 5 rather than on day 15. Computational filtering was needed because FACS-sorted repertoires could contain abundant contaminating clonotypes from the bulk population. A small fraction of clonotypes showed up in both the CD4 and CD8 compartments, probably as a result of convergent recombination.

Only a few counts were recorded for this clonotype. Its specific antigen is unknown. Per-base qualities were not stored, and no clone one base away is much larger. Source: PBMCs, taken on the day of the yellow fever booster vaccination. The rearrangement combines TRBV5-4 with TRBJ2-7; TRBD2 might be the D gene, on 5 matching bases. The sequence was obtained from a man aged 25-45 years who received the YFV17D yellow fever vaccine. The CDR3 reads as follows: CASSLLSSSRYEQYF. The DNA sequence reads TGTGCCAGCAGCTTGCTCTCTAGCAGTCGCTACGAGCAGTACTTC. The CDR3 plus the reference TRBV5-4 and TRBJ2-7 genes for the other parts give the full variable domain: ETGVTQSPTHLIKTRGQQVTLRCSSQSGHNTVSWYQQALGQGPQFIFQYYREEENGRGNFPPRFSGLQFPNYSSELNVNALELDDSALYLCASSLLSSSRYEQYFGPGTRLTVT.